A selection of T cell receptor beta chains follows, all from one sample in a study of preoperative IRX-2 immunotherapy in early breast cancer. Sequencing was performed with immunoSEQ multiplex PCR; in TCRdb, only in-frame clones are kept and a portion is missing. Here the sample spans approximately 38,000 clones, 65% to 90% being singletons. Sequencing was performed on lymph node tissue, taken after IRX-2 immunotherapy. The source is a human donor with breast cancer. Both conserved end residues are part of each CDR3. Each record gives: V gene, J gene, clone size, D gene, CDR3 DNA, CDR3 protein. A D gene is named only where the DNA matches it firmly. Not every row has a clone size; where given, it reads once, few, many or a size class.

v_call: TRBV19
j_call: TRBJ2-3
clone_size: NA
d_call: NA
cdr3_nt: TGTGCCAGTAGACCACTTAACCGGGGGCGGACAGATACGCAGTATTTT
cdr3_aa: CASRPLNRGRTDTQYF

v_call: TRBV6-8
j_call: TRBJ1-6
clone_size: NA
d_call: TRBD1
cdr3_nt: TGTGCCAGCAGTGACAGGGGCGCCTGGAATTCACCCCTCCACTTT
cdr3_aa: CASSDRGAWNSPLHF

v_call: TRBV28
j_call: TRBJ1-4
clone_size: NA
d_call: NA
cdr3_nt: TGTGCCAGCAGTTTTGGCTGGACAGCGCCCAATGAAAAACTGTTTTTT
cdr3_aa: CASSFGWTAPNEKLFF

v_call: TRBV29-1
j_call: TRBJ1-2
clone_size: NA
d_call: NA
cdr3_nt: TGCAGCGTTGAAGATCACTTGGCAGGGTGGTATGGCTACACCTTC
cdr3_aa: CSVEDHLAGWYGYTF

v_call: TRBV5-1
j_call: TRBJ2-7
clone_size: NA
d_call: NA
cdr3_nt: TGCGCCAGCAGCTTGGCAGGGGTTGGAAACTACGAGCAGTACTTC
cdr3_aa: CASSLAGVGNYEQYF

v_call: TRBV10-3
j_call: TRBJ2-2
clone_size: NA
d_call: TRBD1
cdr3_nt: TGTGCCATCAGTGAGCCCCCGGGACAGGGTGTTACCGGGGAGCTGTTTTTT
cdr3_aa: CAISEPPGQGVTGELFF

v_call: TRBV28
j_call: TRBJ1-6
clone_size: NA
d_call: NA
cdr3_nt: TGTGCCAGCAGTTTATTGGACAGTAATTCACCCCTCCACTTT
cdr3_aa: CASSLLDSNSPLHF

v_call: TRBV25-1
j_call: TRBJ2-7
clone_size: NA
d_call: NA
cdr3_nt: TGTGCCAGCAGTCCGGCGTTAACCTACGAGCAGTACTTC
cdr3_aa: CASSPALTYEQYF

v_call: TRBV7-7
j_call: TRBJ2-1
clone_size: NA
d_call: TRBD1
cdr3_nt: TGTGCCAGCAGCCGGCGGACAGGGGCCCGAGGGTACAATGAGCAGTTCTTC
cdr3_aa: CASSRRTGARGYNEQFF

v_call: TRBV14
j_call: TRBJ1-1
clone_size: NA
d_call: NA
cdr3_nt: TGTGCCAGCAGCCAAAGGCCAACCCGGACACCACAGAACACTGAAGCTTTCTTT
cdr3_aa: CASSQRPTRTPQNTEAFF

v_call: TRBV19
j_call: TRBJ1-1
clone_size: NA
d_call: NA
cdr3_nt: TGTGCCAGTAGTATAATTATTGGGCAGTTGAACACTGAAGCTTTCTTT
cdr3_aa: CASSIIIGQLNTEAFF

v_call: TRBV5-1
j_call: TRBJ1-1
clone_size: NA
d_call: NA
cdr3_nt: TGCGCCAGCAGCATAGGTCATCGGGGCACTGAAGCTTTCTTT
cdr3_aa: CASSIGHRGTEAFF

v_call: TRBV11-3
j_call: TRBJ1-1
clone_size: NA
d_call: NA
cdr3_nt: TGTGCCAGCAGCCTGGACGGACCGACAGATGAGACGGACACTGAAGCTTTCTTT
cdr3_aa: CASSLDGPTDETDTEAFF

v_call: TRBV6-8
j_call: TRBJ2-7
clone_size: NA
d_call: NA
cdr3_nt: TGTGCCAGCAGTTCCCTTTCGACAGACTACGAGCAGTACTTC
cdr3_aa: CASSSLSTDYEQYF

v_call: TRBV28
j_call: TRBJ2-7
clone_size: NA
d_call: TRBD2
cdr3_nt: TGTGCCAGCAGCCTAGCGGGGGAGACCTACGAGCAGTACTTC
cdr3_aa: CASSLAGETYEQYF

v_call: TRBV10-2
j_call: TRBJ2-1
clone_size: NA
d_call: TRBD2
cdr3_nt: TGCGCCAGCAGTGAGTCAAGCGGGGCAAGCGGTGAGCAGTTCTTC
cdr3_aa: CASSESSGASGEQFF

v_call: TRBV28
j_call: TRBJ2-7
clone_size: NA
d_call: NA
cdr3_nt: TGTGCCAGCAGGCGGGGTATCGACGAGCAGTACTTC
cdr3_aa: CASRRGIDEQYF

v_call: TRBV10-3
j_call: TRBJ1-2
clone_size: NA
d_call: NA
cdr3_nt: TGTGCCATCAGTGAGGGACTACAGTCCGGCTATGGCTACACCTTC
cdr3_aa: CAISEGLQSGYGYTF

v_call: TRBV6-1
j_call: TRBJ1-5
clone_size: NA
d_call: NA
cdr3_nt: TGTGCCATCAGTGAAGGGTTTAGCAATCAGCCCCAGCATTTT
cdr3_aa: CAISEGFSNQPQHF

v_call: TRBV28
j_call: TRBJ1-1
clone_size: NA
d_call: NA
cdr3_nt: TGTGCCAGCAGTGACCCCCCACCTCTAGAAGCTTTCTTT
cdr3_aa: CASSDPPPLEAFF

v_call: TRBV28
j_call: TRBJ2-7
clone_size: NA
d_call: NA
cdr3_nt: TGTGCCAGCATGAGAGGGTCCCCCTACGAGCAGTACTTC
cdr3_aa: CASMRGSPYEQYF

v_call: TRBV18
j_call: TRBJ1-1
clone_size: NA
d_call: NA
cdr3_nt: TGTGCCAGCTCAGGGCAGGGCACTGAAGCTTTCTTT
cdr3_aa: CASSGQGTEAFF

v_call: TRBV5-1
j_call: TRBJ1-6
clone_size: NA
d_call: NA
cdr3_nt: TGCGCCAGCAGCTTCATTGGGGGGGCAGATAATTCACCCCTCCACTTT
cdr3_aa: CASSFIGGADNSPLHF

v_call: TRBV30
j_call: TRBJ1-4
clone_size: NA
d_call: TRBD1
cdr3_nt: TGTGCCTCCCGGACAGGCGGAATGTGGAACGCTAATGAAAAACTGTTTTTT
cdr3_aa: CASRTGGMWNANEKLFF

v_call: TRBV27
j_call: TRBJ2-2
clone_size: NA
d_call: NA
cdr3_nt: TGTGCCAGCAGTTTTAGGACCGGGGAGCTGTTTTTT
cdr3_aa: CASSFRTGELFF

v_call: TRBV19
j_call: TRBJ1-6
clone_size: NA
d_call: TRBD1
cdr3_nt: TGTGCCAGTAGTACCCAGGGGGGACGGGGGTCACCCCTCCACTTT
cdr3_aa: CASSTQGGRGSPLHF

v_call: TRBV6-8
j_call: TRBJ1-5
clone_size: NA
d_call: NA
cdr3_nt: TGTGCCAGCAGTTACTCGAACGTGGATCAGCCCCAGCATTTT
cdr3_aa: CASSYSNVDQPQHF

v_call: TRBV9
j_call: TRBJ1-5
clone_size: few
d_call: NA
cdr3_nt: TGTGCCAGCAGTGTAGGGACGGGTAATCAGCCCCAGCATTTT
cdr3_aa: CASSVGTGNQPQHF

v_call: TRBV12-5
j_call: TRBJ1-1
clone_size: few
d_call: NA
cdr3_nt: TGTGCTAGTGGTTTGACGGTGAACACTGAAGCTTTCTTT
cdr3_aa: CASGLTVNTEAFF

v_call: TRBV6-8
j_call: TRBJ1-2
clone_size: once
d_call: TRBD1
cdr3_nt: TGTGCCAGCACCTCCGAGGGGGCGAGTGGCTACACCTTC
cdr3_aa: CASTSEGASGYTF

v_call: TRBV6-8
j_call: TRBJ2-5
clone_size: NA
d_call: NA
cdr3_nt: TGTGCCAGCAGTAACTACGATGAGACCCAGTACTTC
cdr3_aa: CASSNYDETQYF

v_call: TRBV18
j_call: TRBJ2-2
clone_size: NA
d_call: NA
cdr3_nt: TGTGCCAGCTCACCCTCGGTCACCGGGGAGCTGTTTTTT
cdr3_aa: CASSPSVTGELFF

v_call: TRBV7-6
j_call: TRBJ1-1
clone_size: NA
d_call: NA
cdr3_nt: TGTGCCAGCAGCCGACTCCCTAGACAGGCAAAGATCACTGAAGCTTTCTTT
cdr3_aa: CASSRLPRQAKITEAFF

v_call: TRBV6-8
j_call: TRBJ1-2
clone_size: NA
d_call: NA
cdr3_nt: TGTGCCATCAGTCCTAATAACTATGGCTACACCTTC
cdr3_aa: CAISPNNYGYTF

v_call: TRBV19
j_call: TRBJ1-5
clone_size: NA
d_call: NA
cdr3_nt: TGTGCCAGTAGTACGGGGGGGCTCCAGCCCCAGCATTTT
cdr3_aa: CASSTGGLQPQHF

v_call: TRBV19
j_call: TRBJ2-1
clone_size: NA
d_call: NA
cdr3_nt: TGTGCCAGTAGTCCCGGGAGAACTCTAGGCAATGAGCAGTTCTTC
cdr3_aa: CASSPGRTLGNEQFF

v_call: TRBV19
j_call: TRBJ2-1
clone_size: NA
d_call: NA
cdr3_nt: TGTGCCAGTAGCCGGGACGCCTTCGGCAATGAGCAGTTCTTC
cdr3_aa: CASSRDAFGNEQFF

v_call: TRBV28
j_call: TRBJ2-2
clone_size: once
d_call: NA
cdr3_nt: TGTGCCAGCAGTGTATATAGCGCCGGCACCGGGGAGCTGTTTTTT
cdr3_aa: CASSVYSAGTGELFF